This TCR beta chain was found in a study of blood T cells in healthy people across ages (dated by TCRdb to between 2014 and 2017). Context from the whole study: Template switching captured roughly one uniquely barcoded TCR beta cDNA molecule per two T cells in model experiments. The study measured age-related changes in TCR beta repertoire diversity using deep sequencing normalized with unique cDNA molecular identifiers. The donors were split into four age groups: young (average about 16 years), middle-aged (roughly 39), aged (over 55) and long-lived (under 85). To avoid experimental bias, donors of different ages were randomly spread across the sequencing lanes. Two additional independent replicas of 1 million unique cDNA reads from the same blood draw were analyzed for two donors (one aged 18 to 29 and one aged 80 or older). Findings and caveats that apply to the study as a whole: Estimates of total diversity from one million sequenced T cells were regarded as lower bounds and underestimates. The CMV infection status of donors was not known, potentially confounding age-related changes in expanded clonotypes. There was a strong correlation between observed TCR beta diversity and the percentage of naive T cells measured by flow cytometry. The long-lived group showed more naive CD4+ T cells, fewer expanded clones and increased TCR diversity than the aged group, suggesting age selection. Since profiling was done on bulk unsorted PBMCs, naive and antigen-experienced compartments could not be conclusively compared. As age increased, observed TCR beta diversity per million T cells dropped in a roughly linear way, and a significant reduction was already evident by age approximately 40.

Donors were 39 systemically healthy Caucasian individuals from Russia aged roughly 6 to 90 years. Each donor gave approximately 9.3 milliliters of peripheral blood, collected into EDTA-treated Vacutainer tubes. Ficoll-Paque density-gradient centrifugation was used to isolate PBMCs, with at least 7 million per sample. Total RNA was extracted from PBMCs with Trizol reagent, with at least 5 micrograms obtained per sample. For every donor, flow cytometry on a PBMC aliquot measured the percentage of naive CD45RAhigh/CD27high T cells. The germline V gene specifies SGDLS as CDR1 and YYNGEE as CDR2. The CDR3 contains 16 residues, cysteine and phenylalanine counted. Left in the record is the CDR3 DNA by itself, 48 bases read in frame from the first base. V is pruned by 3 bases and J by 1 base, leaving 8 bases of the junction without a gene match. Library creation used 5' RACE. A second PCR of about 7 to 12 cycles was run with a J-beta primer mix and a sample-barcoded 5' primer. A unique molecular identifier was introduced onto each TCR beta cDNA molecule by a template-switch 5' adaptor carrying 12 random nucleotides. Each sample yielded at least 2.5 million CDR3-containing paired-end reads. First-strand cDNA was synthesized from all RNA with the Mint cDNA synthesis kit, primed by a TRBC-specific oligonucleotide. Following uracil-DNA glycosylase treatment, all cDNA underwent a first 18-cycle PCR with the universal primers M1SS and BC2_uni_R. Processing in the source paper ran as follows. Each sample was normalized by randomly selecting 1 million high-quality reads, each carrying a distinct molecular identifier. Reads with shared molecular identifiers were discarded instead of being binned into consensus sequences. MiTCR, with a Q25 quality threshold and the strictest error-elimination algorithm, was used for CDR3 identification, clonotype clustering and error correction. Lower-bound total TCR beta diversity was estimated with a nonparametric unseen species model using Euler transformation. Starting from the raw public reads, TCRdb applied fastp trimming at Q25, assembled clones with MiXCR and retained in-frame beta chains. Rows matching on CDR3 protein sequence are summarized as one entry with the most common DNA and genes. The V and J calls and clone size are TCRdb's, not the authors'. The sample data list approximately 1,700,000 distinct CDR3 sequences, and approximately 40% of these were observed just once. The top ten clones comprise roughly 23% of the sample.

This clonotype was found a few times. There is no known antigen for this receptor. Base qualities were left out, and no much larger clone turns up one base away. The chain is encoded by TRBV9 joined to TRBJ2-3, and TRBD1 matches 7 of the central bases. This TCR was recovered from a human donor in good health. Sequencing was performed on blood. The DNA reads as follows: TGTGCCAGCAGCGCCTCCAGGGGGTTACGCACAGATACGCAGTATTTT. The translation is CASSASRGLRTDTQYF. Here the CDR3 is joined to the reference TRBV9 and TRBJ2-3 genes, and the full variable domain is: DSGVTQTPKHLITATGQRVTLRCSPRSGDLSVYWYQQSLDQGLQFLIQYYNGEERAKGNILERFSAQQFPDLHSELNLSSLELGDSALYFCASSASRGLRTDTQYFGPGTRLTVL.